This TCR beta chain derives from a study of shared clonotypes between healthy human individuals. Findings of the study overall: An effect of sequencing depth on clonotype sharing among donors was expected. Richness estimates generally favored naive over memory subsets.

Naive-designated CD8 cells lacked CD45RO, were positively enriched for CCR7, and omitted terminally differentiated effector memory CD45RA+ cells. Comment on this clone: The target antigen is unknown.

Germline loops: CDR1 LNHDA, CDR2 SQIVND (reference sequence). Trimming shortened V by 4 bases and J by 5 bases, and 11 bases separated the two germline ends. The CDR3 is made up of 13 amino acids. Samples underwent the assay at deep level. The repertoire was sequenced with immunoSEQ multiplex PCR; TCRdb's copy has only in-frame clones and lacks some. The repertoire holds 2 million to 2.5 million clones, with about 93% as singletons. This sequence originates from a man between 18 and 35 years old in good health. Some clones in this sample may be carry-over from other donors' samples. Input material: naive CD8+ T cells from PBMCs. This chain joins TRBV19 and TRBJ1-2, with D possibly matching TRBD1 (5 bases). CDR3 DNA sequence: TGTGCCAGTAGTACATTCCCAGGGTATGGCTACACCTTC. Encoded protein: CASSTFPGYGYTF. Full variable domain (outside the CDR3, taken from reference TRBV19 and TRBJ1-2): DGGITQSPKYLFRKEGQNVTLSCEQNLNHDAMYWYRQDPGQGLRLIYYSQIVNDFQKGDIAEGYSVSREKKESFPLTVTSAQKNPTAFYLCASSTFPGYGYTFGSGTRLTVV.